This TCR beta chain was observed in a study of PD-1 blockade in classical Hodgkin lymphoma (dated by TCRdb to the early 2020s). Context from the whole study: Nivolumab dosing was 3 mg/kg intravenously every 2 weeks, continuing until either disease progression or unacceptable toxicity. A peripheral blood immune signature of response to PD-1 blockade in classical Hodgkin lymphoma was defined using TCR beta sequencing and CyTOF.

The intended sense of this specimen's time point label: cycle 4 day 1 (C4D1), after about 6 weeks of nivolumab. Every trial patient had relapsed following autologous stem cell transplantation, and prior brentuximab vedotin exposure was what differed among cohorts A, B and C. The trial cohort comprised 56 patients with relapsed/refractory classical Hodgkin lymphoma whose best overall responses were complete response, partial response or progressive disease. Single-agent nivolumab was administered to trial patients in the multi-cohort phase II CheckMate 205 trial. An independent review committee assessed best overall response by applying the 2007 International Working Group response criteria. Trial PBMCs were obtained immediately prior to nivolumab initiation (C1D1) and on therapy at cycle 2 day 1 and cycle 4 day 1. Peripheral blood was collected in 8 mL Vacutainer Cell Preparation Tubes, from which PBMCs were isolated by centrifugation and then cryopreserved.

Worth noting for this clone: Its cognate antigen has yet to be identified. Base qualities are not recorded, but no much larger clone differs from it by a single base.

The V end loses 4 bases and the J end loses 7 bases, and a stretch of 10 bases separates them. Reading the germline V gene gives CDR1 MNHNS and CDR2 SASEGT. Taken from cysteine to phenylalanine, the CDR3 has 13 residues. The sequence is cut down to CDR3 DNA, 39 bases in frame from base 1. The Qiagen DNeasy kit was used to extract genomic DNA from unsorted PBMCs and from the negatively selected CD4+ and CD8+ fractions. Using primers that anneal to V and J segments, immunoSEQ multiplex PCR amplified the TCR beta CDR3 regions. Amplification bias was minimized using a synthetic immune receptor repertoire, and residual bias was removed computationally after sequencing. As for the authors' bioinformatics: Custom Python scripts were used to quantify repertoire diversity as the Shannon entropy index. Unsorted, CD4+ and CD8+ repertoires were examined separately, except in combined analyses, for which CD4+ and CD8+ sequences were merged in silico. Clonal expansion was defined as a frequency increase of at least 2-fold after treatment compared with C1D1, and clones undetected at baseline were assigned a pseudocount of 0.5. Singleton clones were defined as clones with 0 or 1 copy at C1D1, and non-singleton clones were defined as clones with 2 or more copies. Clones expanded in unsorted samples were labelled as CD4+, CD8+ or unknown by matching protein sequences in sorted samples from the same patient. Wilcoxon tests on paired samples were used to test changes in diversity from C1D1 to C4D1. TCRdb provides this immuneACCESS table in a form limited to in-frame rearrangements. Some clones are lacking; in checked studies, under half of them reflect an unresolved V gene, and why the rest are absent is not known. V and J calls and clone size follow that table, whereas D and trimming were derived from the DNA. This sample gives roughly 24,000 clones in total; around 84% of them show up just once. The ten top clones hold over 20% of the sample.

The paper as a whole reports these results and caveats: Baseline TCR diversity was reported as lower in newly diagnosed patients than in healthy donors, and lower still in relapsed/refractory patients. Lower diversity was observed in patients in whom nivolumab was started less than 1 year after ASCT, and these patients were excluded from later analyses so that confounding by immune reconstitution would be avoided. Trial patients with a complete response had baseline diversity similar to that of newly diagnosed patients, while partial responders and progressors had significantly lower diversity. By C4D1, a significant rise was seen in CD4+ TCR diversity but not in CD8+ TCR diversity (p=0.0027 vs p=0.16), and the rise was most apparent among complete responders (p=0.02). Only a single clinical trial cohort was studied, and what caused the repertoire differences, possibly disease activity or prior therapy, remained undefined.

The specimen comprised peripheral blood mononuclear cells (PBMCs), sampled before the fourth cycle of nivolumab. This receptor was obtained from a human donor with classical Hodgkin lymphoma. The chain couples TRBV6-1 to TRBJ2-2; the D gene cannot be resolved reliably. For the CDR3, the sequence is CASSVLIGGELFF. The bases are TGTGCCAGCAGTGTCTTGATAGGCGGGGAGCTGTTTTTT.